The 13 T cell receptor beta chains in this list originate from one sample, sequenced in a study of blood T cell repertoires in COVID-19. The table came from immunoSEQ multiplex PCR; TCRdb's copy has only in-frame clones and leaves some out. Of 200,000 to 250,000 clones listed, 65% to 90% are singletons. Sequencing input: peripheral blood. The receptor set was obtained from a woman aged 40-49 years who had recovered from COVID-19.

The chain employs TRBV6-4 and TRBJ2-2, with D perhaps TRBD2 (6 bases). Germline CDR1 MRHNA, CDR2 SNTAGT. The CDR3 is 15 amino acids. The V end was cut by 6 bases, the J end by 2 bases, with 13 bases between. The CDR3 spells CASSPGDRNTGELFF. CDR3 in DNA: TGTGCCAGCAGCCCGGGGGATCGAAACACCGGGGAGCTGTTTTTT.

The rearrangement uses TRBV2 and TRBJ2-1; D uncertain. Between the trimmed V and J ends, which lost 6 bases and 0 bases, there was a span of 9 bases. The CDR3 is made up of 14 amino acids. Germline assignment: CDR1 SNHLY and CDR2 FYNNEI. CDR3 coding DNA: TGTGCCAGCAGCCCCCTGAGCTCCTACAATGAGCAGTTCTTC. Translation gives CASSPLSSYNEQFF. The full variable domain, in which reference TRBV2 and TRBJ2-1 provide the parts outside the CDR3, is EPEVTQTPSHQVTQMGQEVILRCVPISNHLYFYWYRQILGQKVEFLVSFYNNEISEKSEIFDDQFSVERPDGSNFTLKIRSTKLEDSAMYFCASSPLSSYNEQFFGPGTRLTVL.

This chain connects TRBV5-1 to TRBJ2-2, with D possibly matching TRBD1 (5 bases). The CDR3 spans 17 residues. V lost 0 bases and J lost 0, with 12 bases in between. Per germline, CDR1 SGHRS and CDR2 YFSETQ. CDR3 loop: CASSLVPSRANTGELFF. Here the CDR3 DNA reads TGCGCCAGCAGCTTGGTCCCGTCCAGGGCGAACACCGGGGAGCTGTTTTTT. Combining the CDR3 with reference TRBV5-1 and TRBJ2-2 gives the whole variable domain KAGVTQTPRYLIKTRGQQVTLSCSPISGHRSVSWYQQTPGQGLQFLFEYFSETQRNKGNFPGRFSGRQFSNSRSEMNVSTLELGDSALYLCASSLVPSRANTGELFFGEGSRLTVL.

For the CDR3, the DNA is TGTGCCAGCAGGGAGGGACAGCCCTTCGGGGCCGATACGCAGTATTTT. This translates into CASREGQPFGADTQYF. V usage is TRBV2 and J usage is TRBJ2-3, with D possibly matching TRBD1 (7 bases). The CDR3 covers 16 residues. Trimming stripped 6 bases from V and 6 bases from J, with 22 bases between. Germline-derived CDR1 and CDR2 are SNHLY and FYNNEI. The variable domain in full, completed from reference TRBV2 and TRBJ2-3, reads EPEVTQTPSHQVTQMGQEVILRCVPISNHLYFYWYRQILGQKVEFLVSFYNNEISEKSEIFDDQFSVERPDGSNFTLKIRSTKLEDSAMYFCASREGQPFGADTQYFGPGTRLTVL.

This sequence joins TRBV5-6 and TRBJ2-7; weak D call: TRBD1 (6 bases). This CDR3 comprises 16 residues. Germline-derived CDR1 and CDR2 are SGHDT and YYEEEE. Between the trimmed V and J ends, which lost 4 bases and 1 base, there was a span of 18 bases. DNA of the CDR3: TGTGCCAGCAGCGTGTGGACAGCGCTTACGTCCTACGAGCAGTACTTC. Amino acid sequence: CASSVWTALTSYEQYF.

The rearrangement links TRBV30 to TRBJ1-3; TRBD1 is a possible D gene (5 bases). V lost 4 bases to trimming and J lost 10 bases, with 11 bases between them. The CDR3 covers 11 residues. Germline V gene data show CDR1 as GTSNPN and CDR2 as SVGIG (reference sequence). CDR3 bases: TGTGCCTGGACAGGTGGGGCGACCATATATTTT. It translates to CAWTGGATIYF.

The table lists this clone with a count of one. The rearrangement links TRBV7-3 to TRBJ1-1, with D unclear. The CDR3 totals 14 residues. Germline loops: CDR1 SGHTA, CDR2 FQGTGA. The V end was cut by 1 base, the J end by 2 bases, with 8 bases between. CDR3 sequence: CASSLILLNTEAFF. The CDR3 bases are TGTGCCAGCAGCTTAATCTTATTAAACACTGAAGCTTTCTTT.

The chain joins TRBV18 to TRBJ2-7; TRBD1 agrees at 9 bases. The CDR3 runs to 14 residues. J was trimmed by 7 bases and V by 2 bases; bases with no gene match: 6. Germline values: CDR1 KGHSH, CDR2 LQKENI. For the CDR3, the DNA is TGTGCCAGCTCACCATTGGACAGGGGCGGAGAGCAGTACTTC. Its translation is CASSPLDRGGEQYF.

The genes are TRBV6-2 or TRBV6-3 and TRBJ1-5, with a tentative D call TRBD1 (5 bases). V lost 1 base and J lost 7, with 5 bases in between. Per germline, CDR1 MNHEY and CDR2 SVGEGT. This CDR3 is built from 12 residues. The CDR3 nucleotides read TGTGCCAGCAGTTACTACAGGCAGCCCCAGCATTTT. Amino acids: CASSYYRQPQHF.

This clone occurred a few times. CDR3 in amino acids: CASSLAGGQFF. DNA for the CDR3: TGTGCCAGCAGCTTGGCCGGGGGGCAGTTCTTC. The V gene is TRBV5-6, the J gene TRBJ2-1; a weak D match, TRBD2 (6 bases). The ends were cut back, 0 bases at V and 12 bases at J, with 7 bases in the middle. Germline assignment: CDR1 SGHDT and CDR2 YYEEEE. This CDR3 has 11 amino acids.

The chain is built from TRBV21-1 and TRBJ2-7; TRBD2 is taken as the D call from the table, unchecked against the DNA. TRBV21-1 is a pseudogene. The CDR3 runs 12 residues. CDR3 in DNA: TGTGCCAGCAGCAAGGTTGGCAGACTGACGGTCTTC. It specifies CASSKVGRLTVF.

The chain uses TRBV7-2 and TRBJ1-3, with D unclear. Germline V gives CDR1 SGHTA, CDR2 FQGNSA. The V gene lost 7 bases and the J gene lost 2 bases, with 12 bases spanning the gap. There are 14 residues in the CDR3. The CDR3 sequence: CASTPYSAGNTIYF. DNA of the CDR3: TGTGCCAGCACTCCGTATTCAGCTGGAAACACCATATATTTT. Filled out from reference TRBV7-2 and TRBJ1-3, the complete variable domain reads GAGVSQSPSNKVTEKGKDVELRCDPISGHTALYWYRQSLGQGLEFLIYFQGNSAPDKSGLPSDRFSAERTGGSVSTLTIQRTQQEDSAVYLCASTPYSAGNTIYFGEGSWLTVV.

The chain is built from TRBV6-6 and TRBJ1-1, with 11 bases lining up with TRBD1. The V and J ends lost 6 bases and 5 bases, in that order; junction bases with no gene match: 5. Germline V lookup: CDR1 MNHNY, CDR2 SVGAGI (reference sequence). The CDR3 runs to 14 residues. The DNA of the CDR3 is TGTGCCAGCAGGGACAGGGGGCTAGGTACTGAAGCTTTCTTT. It codes for CASRDRGLGTEAFF.